This TCR beta chain stems from a study of T cells in Graves' hyperthyroidism and ophthalmopathy. Regions amplified from RNA transcripts were the TCR beta CDR3 regions. TCR CDR3 regions were first amplified by RT-PCR with HTBI primers. TCRdb called the multiplex PCR reads again in MiXCR, with one record for every CDR3 protein. The sample contains a few hundred thousand distinct CDR3 sequences, around 22% of which appear only once. At least ten counts were recorded for this clonotype. Its antigen is as yet unknown. Points from the study as a whole: Appearing also in blood were most of the thyroid clonotypes expanded above 0.001. Researchers report that a 13 V-J model separated ophthalmopathy from stable hyperthyroidism.

The PBMCs studied were ones that came from about 10 ml fresh peripheral blood. Trimming pared 6 bases from V and 9 bases from J, leaving 11 bases between. The CDR3 sequence is 12 residues long. Germline V gene sequence: CDR1 MNHEY, CDR2 SVGEGT. The chain has TRBV6-2 or TRBV6-3 and TRBJ2-2; D gene ambiguous. Sequencing was carried out using blood. The receptor was derived from a man aged 25-45 years with Graves' ophthalmopathy. The CDR3 DNA reads as TGTGCCAGCAGCCCCGGACGAAGGGAGCTGTTTTTT. This translates into CASSPGRRELFF.